This T cell receptor beta chain was obtained from a study of post-analysis software for immune sequencing data. For the study at large: Recorded disease courses covered relapsing-remitting, secondary progressive and progressive-relapsing multiple sclerosis. Some patients had no subtype annotation.

The germline V gene encodes CDR1 SGHRS and CDR2 YFSETQ. V gave up 7 bases and J gave up 0 bases, with 11 bases separating them. The length of the CDR3 is 14 residues. Notes on the study in general: When patients were compared with controls, a handful of TRBV segments were more frequent, TRBV5-6, TRBV5-1 and TRBV20-1 among them. F measure grouped same-batch samples tightly together.

Notes on this clonotype: Its antigen is unknown.

Carried by the TCR beta cDNA libraries were unique molecular identifiers. Each sample of roughly 0.9 to 11 million input T cells yielded 500,000 or so cDNA molecules, so each molecule approximated one T cell. MiXCR, applied by TCRdb to the PCR reads, yields one record per CDR3 protein. The repertoire holds about 260,000 distinct CDR3 sequences, with just over 35% as singletons. V is TRBV5-1 and J is TRBJ2-1, with D hard to call. Sequences were obtained from blood. This receptor was obtained from a girl between 10 and 17 years old with multiple sclerosis. CDR3 nucleotides: TGCGCCAGCCAAGGACGGAGCTCCTACAATGAGCAGTTCTTC. Translated, it gives CASQGRSSYNEQFF.